Listed here are 7 T cell receptor beta chains from one sample, sequenced in a study of blood T cell repertoires in COVID-19. Some clones are missing from TCRdb's copy, which holds only in-frame ones; the method was immunoSEQ multiplex PCR. The data show roughly 81,000 clones, around 86% seen once. Sequenced: peripheral blood. The receptor set was obtained from a woman in her 70s with acute or convalescent COVID-19.

The J gene is TRBJ1-1, the V gene TRBV6-1; D uncertain. CDR3 length: 13 residues. The germline gives CDR1 MNHNS, CDR2 SASEGT. The V gene lost 1 base and the J gene lost 5 bases, with 8 bases spanning the gap. CDR3 protein: CASSEVGDTEAFF. Written as DNA, the CDR3 is TGTGCCAGCAGTGAAGTCGGGGATACTGAAGCTTTCTTT.

This clone appeared once. The chain combines TRBV12-3 or TRBV12-4 with TRBJ2-1; no reliable D call. V lost 7 bases to trimming and J lost 9 bases, with 10 bases between them. The CDR3 spans 11 residues. In nucleotides, the CDR3 is TGTGCCAGCACCTCATTCGGTGAGCAGTTCTTC. It specifies CASTSFGEQFF.

The J gene is TRBJ2-3, the V gene TRBV6-4; 10 positions agree with TRBD2. The germline V gene encodes CDR1 MRHNA and CDR2 SNTAGT. The CDR3 runs 14 residues. V shed 6 bases, J shed 4 bases, and the junction held 4 bases outside the gene matches. CDR3 protein: CASSQRGGPDTQYF. The CDR3 bases are TGTGCCAGCAGCCAGCGGGGGGGCCCAGATACGCAGTATTTT.

The rearrangement uses TRBV6-5 and TRBJ2-7; TRBD1 aligns across 7 bases. The germline V gene has CDR1 MNHEY and CDR2 SVGAGI. The CDR3 runs 14 residues. With 8 bases clipped from V and 0 bases from J, the junction kept 7 bases outside the gene matches. CDR3 protein: CASGYRGSSYEQYF. Written as DNA, the CDR3 is TGTGCCAGCGGATACAGGGGTAGCTCCTACGAGCAGTACTTC.

Here the CDR3 DNA reads TGTGCCAGCAGGAGTCAGGGGGTTGATGAAAAACTGTTTTTT. Protein: CASRSQGVDEKLFF. V gene TRBV6-5 combines with J gene TRBJ1-4, with 7 bases identical to TRBD1. Germline V gene data show CDR1 as MNHEY and CDR2 as SVGAGI. The J segment lost 6 bases and the V segment lost 6 bases, leaving 7 bases of the junction unmatched. The CDR3 is 14 amino acids.

The chain uses TRBV12-2 and TRBJ2-7; the D call of TRBD1 is as the table states it, not checked on the DNA. TRBV12-2 is a known pseudogene. This CDR3 has 16 amino acids. CDR3 sequence (DNA): TGTGCAAGTCGCTTAGCAGACAGGAATATCTCCTACGAGCAGTACTTC. Translation: CASRLADRNISYEQYF.

The chain links TRBV30 to TRBJ2-7; maybe TRBD1 (5 bases). The CDR3 runs 16 residues. Trimming cost V 1 base and J 7 bases, with 23 bases left between them. The germline CDR1 and CDR2 sequences are GTSNPN and SVGIG (reference sequence). DNA for the CDR3: TGTGCCTGGAGTGAATCCGACAGACGCTACGATATTGAGCAGTACTTC. Amino acids: CAWSESDRRYDIEQYF.